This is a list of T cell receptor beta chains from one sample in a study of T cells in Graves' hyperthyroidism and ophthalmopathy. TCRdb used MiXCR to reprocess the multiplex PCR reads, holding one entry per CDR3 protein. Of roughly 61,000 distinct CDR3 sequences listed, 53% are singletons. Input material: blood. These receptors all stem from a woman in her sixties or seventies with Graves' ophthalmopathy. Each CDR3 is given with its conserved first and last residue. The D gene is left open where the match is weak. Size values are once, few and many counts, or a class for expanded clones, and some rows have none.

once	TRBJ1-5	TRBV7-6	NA	TGTGCCAGCAGCTTAGTACCAGATAGCAATCAGCCCCAGCATTTT	CASSLVPDSNQPQHF
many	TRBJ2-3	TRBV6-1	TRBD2	TGTGCCAGCAGTGAAGCTAGCGGGGGGGGAGATACGCAGTATTTT	CASSEASGGGDTQYF
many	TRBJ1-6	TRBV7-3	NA	TGTGCCAGCAGCTCAGGTTCCTCCTATAATTCACCCCTCCACTTT	CASSSGSSYNSPLHF
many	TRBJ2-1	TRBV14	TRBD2	TGTGCCAGCAGCCAAGGACTAGCGGGAGCCAGAAGGGCTAATGAGCAGTTCTTC	CASSQGLAGARRANEQFF
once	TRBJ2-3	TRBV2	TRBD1	TGTGCCAGCAGTGAAGTAGGACAGGGCGCGTGGGATACGCAGTATTTT	CASSEVGQGAWDTQYF
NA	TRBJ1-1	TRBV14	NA	TGTGCCAGCAGCCAATATGGACCCAACACTGAAGCTTTCTTT	CASSQYGPNTEAFF
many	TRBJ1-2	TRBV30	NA	TGTGCCTGGAGTCTCGGGGGGGCGCCCTATGGCTACACCTTC	CAWSLGGAPYGYTF
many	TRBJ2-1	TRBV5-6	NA	TGTGCCAGCAGCTTGGCCAGGGGCTACAATGAGCAGTTCTTC	CASSLARGYNEQFF
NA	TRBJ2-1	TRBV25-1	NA	TGTGCCAGTTCAATAACCTCCTACAATGAGCAGTTCTTC	CASSITSYNEQFF
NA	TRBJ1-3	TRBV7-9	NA	TGTGCCAGCAGCTTAGTGACCGGGGGGGATGGAAACACCATATATTTT	CASSLVTGGDGNTIYF
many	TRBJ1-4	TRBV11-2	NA	TGTGCCAGCAGCTTAAATACGGCAGGGGATGAAAAACTGTTTTTT	CASSLNTAGDEKLFF
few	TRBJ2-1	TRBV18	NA	TGTGCCAGCTCACCACTCCCGGGGACCTCCTACAATGAGCAGTTCTTC	CASSPLPGTSYNEQFF
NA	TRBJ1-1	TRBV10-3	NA	TGTGCCATCGGGGCCGGGGCAGGGATCACTGAAGCTTTCTTT	CAIGAGAGITEAFF
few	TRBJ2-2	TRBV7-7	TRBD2	TGTGCTAGCAGCCCGATGAGCGGGAGGTCCGGGGAGCTGTTTTTT	CASSPMSGRSGELFF
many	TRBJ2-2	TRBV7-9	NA	TGTGCCAGCAGATCCGACCGGGAGATCGGGGAGCTGTTTTTT	CASRSDREIGELFF
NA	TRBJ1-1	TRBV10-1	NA	TGCGCCAGCATTTGGGAGGGGATGAACACTGAAGCTTTCTTT	CASIWEGMNTEAFF
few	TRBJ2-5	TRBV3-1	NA	TGTGCCAGCAGCCAAGACGGCGGGGGCCGATGGACCCAGTACTTC	CASSQDGGGRWTQYF
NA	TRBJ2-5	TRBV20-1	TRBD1	TGCAGTGCTAGGATACGACAGGGTAGTATCGAGACCCAGTACTTC	CSARIRQGSIETQYF
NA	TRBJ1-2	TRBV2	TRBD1	TGTGCCAGCAGTCCGGGACAGGGCCGCTACACCTTC	CASSPGQGRYTF
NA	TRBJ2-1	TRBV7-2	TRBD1	TGTGCCAGCACCGCGACAGGGATTTGGCTCACAGATACGCAGTTCTTC	CASTATGIWLTDTQFF
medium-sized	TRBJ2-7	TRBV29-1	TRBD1	TGCAGCGTAAAGACAGGGTCCTACGAGCAGTACTTC	CSVKTGSYEQYF
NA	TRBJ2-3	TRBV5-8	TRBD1	TGTGCCAGCAGCGCCTACTCACAGGGGCCCATAGTGACAGATACGCAGTATTTT	CASSAYSQGPIVTDTQYF
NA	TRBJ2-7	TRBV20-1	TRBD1	TGCAGCGCTCGACAGGGCTTAACCCACGAGCAGTACTTC	CSARQGLTHEQYF
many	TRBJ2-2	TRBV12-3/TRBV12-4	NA	TGTGCCAGCAGTTTAAAGGGTCCCGGGGAGCTGTTTTTT	CASSLKGPGELFF
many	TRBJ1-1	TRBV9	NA	TGTGCCAGCAGCGTAGGAGACAGGAACACTGAAGCTTTCTTT	CASSVGDRNTEAFF
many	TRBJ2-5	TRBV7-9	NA	TGTGCCAGCAGACTTGGCGGGGAAGAGACCCAGTACTTC	CASRLGGEETQYF
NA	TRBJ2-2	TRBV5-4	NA	NA	CASSFYICSATSGYTGELFF
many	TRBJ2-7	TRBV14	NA	TGTGCCAGCAGCCCGGTAGGGGGATCCTACGAGCAGTACTTC	CASSPVGGSYEQYF
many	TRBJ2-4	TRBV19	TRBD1	TGTGCCAGTAGTACGGGACAGGGGATCATTCAGTACTTC	CASSTGQGIIQYF
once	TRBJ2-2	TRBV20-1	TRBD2	TGCAGTGCTAGTGGCGGGGGGAACACCGGGGAGCTGTTTTTT	CSASGGGNTGELFF
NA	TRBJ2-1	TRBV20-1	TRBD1	TGCAGTGCTGTACGCTCGGACAGGGGTCATGAGCAGTTCTTC	CSAVRSDRGHEQFF
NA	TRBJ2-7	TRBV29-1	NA	TGCAGCGTTGTCGGTCTGGGAGACGAGCAGTACTTC	CSVVGLGDEQYF
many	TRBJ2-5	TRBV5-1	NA	TGCGCCAGCACGGAGCAGGCGAATACAGAGACCCAGTACTTC	CASTEQANTETQYF
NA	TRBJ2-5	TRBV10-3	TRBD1	TGTGCCATCAGTGCTAGCGAAACGGGACAGGGCCAAGAGACCCAGTACTTC	CAISASETGQGQETQYF
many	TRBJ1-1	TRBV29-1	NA	TGCAGCGTCTCGGACCCTGAAGCTTTCTTT	CSVSDPEAFF
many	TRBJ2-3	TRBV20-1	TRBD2	TGCAGTGCTAGATCACCGACTAGCGGGGGGGCCACAGATACGCAGTATTTT	CSARSPTSGGATDTQYF
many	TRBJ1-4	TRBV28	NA	TGTGCCAGCAGTCCGGGACGGCTTAATGAAAAACTGTTTTTT	CASSPGRLNEKLFF
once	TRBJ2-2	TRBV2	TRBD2	TGTGCCAGCAGTGGTCAGCGGGAGTTCGGCGGGGAGCTGTTTTTT	CASSGQREFGGELFF
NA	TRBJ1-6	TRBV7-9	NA	TGTGCCAGCAGTCGGGACACAGGGTTGGAACCCCTCCACTTT	CASSRDTGLEPLHF
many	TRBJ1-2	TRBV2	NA	TGTGCCAGCACCCAATCGGAGGGCCCCTATGGCTACACCTTC	CASTQSEGPYGYTF
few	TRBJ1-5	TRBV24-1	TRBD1	TGTGCCACCAGTGATGGAAGAGGGGACAGAAATCAGCCCCAGCATTTT	CATSDGRGDRNQPQHF
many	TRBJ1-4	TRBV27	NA	TGTGCCAGCAGTTCCCTCCACGGGGTCGGTGAAAAACTGTTTTTT	CASSSLHGVGEKLFF
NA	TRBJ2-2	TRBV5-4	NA	TGTGCCAGCAGCTTGATGGGGGTAGGGGAGCTGTTTTTT	CASSLMGVGELFF
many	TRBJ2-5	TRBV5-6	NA	TGTGCCAGCAGCCACGGGGGGCTAGAGACCCAGTACTTC	CASSHGGLETQYF
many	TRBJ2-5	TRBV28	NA	TGTGCCAGCAGTTTGGGGCAGGGGGGTGAGGAGACCCAGTACTTC	CASSLGQGGEETQYF
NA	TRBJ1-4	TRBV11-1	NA	TGTGCCAGCAGCATAGGCAGAAGGACCTCCAATGAAGAACTGTTTTTT	CASSIGRRTSNEELFF
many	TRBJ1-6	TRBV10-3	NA	TGTGCCATCAGTGAGGCGACAGGAGCCTGGGGTTCACCCCTCCACTTT	CAISEATGAWGSPLHF
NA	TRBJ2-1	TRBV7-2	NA	TGTGCCAGCAGCTTAGGTGCTAGCTCCTCCAATGAGCAGGCCTTC	CASSLGASSSNEQAF
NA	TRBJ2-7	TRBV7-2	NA	TGTGCCAGCAGCTTAGTGGTACGGGGGCTCTATTCGTACGAGCAGTACTTC	CASSLVVRGLYSYEQYF
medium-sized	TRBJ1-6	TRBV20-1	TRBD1	TGCAGTGCGGGTGAGACAGGGAATTCACCCCTCCACTTT	CSAGETGNSPLHF
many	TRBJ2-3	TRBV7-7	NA	TGTGCTAGCAGCACCGGACCTGCAGATACGCAGTATTTT	CASSTGPADTQYF
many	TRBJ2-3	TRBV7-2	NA	TGTGCCAGCAGCCCTCGAGGTTTACCTAAACAAGATACGCAGTATTTT	CASSPRGLPKQDTQYF